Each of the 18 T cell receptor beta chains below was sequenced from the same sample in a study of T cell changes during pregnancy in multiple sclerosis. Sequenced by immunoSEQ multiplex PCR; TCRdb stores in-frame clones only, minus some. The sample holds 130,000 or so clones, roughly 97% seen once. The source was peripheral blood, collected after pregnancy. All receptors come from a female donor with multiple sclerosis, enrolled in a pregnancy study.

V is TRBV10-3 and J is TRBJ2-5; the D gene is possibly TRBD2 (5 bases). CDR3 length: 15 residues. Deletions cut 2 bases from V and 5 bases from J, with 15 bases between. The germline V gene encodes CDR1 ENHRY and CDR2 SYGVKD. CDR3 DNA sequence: TGTGCCATCAGTGAGCGGGAATTGACGGCCGAGACCCAGTACTTC. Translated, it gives CAISERELTAETQYF.

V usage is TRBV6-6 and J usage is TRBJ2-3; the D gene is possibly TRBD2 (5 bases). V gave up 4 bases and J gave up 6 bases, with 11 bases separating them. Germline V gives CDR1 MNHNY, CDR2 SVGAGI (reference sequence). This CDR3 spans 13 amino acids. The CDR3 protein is CASSSPGEDTQYF. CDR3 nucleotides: TGTGCCAGCAGTTCCCCTGGGGAGGATACGCAGTATTTT.

The CDR3 region is CASSQDPPGLAGVNEQFF. CDR3 in DNA: TGCGCCAGCAGCCAAGACCCCCCGGGACTAGCGGGAGTGAATGAGCAGTTCTTC. The chain carries TRBV4-1 and TRBJ2-1; TRBD2 agrees at 14 bases. The CDR3 is made up of 18 amino acids. Per germline, CDR1 MGHRA and CDR2 YSYEKL. The ends lost 0 bases at V and 7 bases at J; junction bases unmatched: 8.

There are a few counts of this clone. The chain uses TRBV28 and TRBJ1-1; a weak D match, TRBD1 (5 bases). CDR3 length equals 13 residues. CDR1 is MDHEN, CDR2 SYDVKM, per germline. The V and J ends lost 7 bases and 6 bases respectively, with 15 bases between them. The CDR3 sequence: CASNLRGGAEAFF. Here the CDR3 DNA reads TGTGCCAGCAACCTCCGGGGGGGTGCTGAAGCTTTCTTT.

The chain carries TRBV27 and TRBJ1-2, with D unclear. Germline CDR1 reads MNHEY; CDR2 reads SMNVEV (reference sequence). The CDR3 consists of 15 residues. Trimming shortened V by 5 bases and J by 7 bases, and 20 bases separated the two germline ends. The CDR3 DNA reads TGTGCCAGCAGTAAAACCGGACCGGGGTGGGGTGGCTACACCTTC. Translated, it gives CASSKTGPGWGGYTF.

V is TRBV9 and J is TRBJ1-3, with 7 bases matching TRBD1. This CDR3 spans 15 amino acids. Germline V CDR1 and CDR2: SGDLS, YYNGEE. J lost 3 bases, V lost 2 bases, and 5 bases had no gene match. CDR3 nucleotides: TGTGCCAGCAGCGTGACAGGGCTAGGTGGAAACACCATATATTTT. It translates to CASSVTGLGGNTIYF. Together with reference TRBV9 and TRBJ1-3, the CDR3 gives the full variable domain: DSGVTQTPKHLITATGQRVTLRCSPRSGDLSVYWYQQSLDQGLQFLIQYYNGEERAKGNILERFSAQQFPDLHSELNLSSLELGDSALYFCASSVTGLGGNTIYFGEGSWLTVV.

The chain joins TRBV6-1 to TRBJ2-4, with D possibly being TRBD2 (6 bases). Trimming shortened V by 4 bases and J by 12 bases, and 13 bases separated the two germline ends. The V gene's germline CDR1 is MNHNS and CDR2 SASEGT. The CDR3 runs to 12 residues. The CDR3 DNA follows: TGTGCCAGCAGTGTCCTTGGGGGGACTCAGTACTTC. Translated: CASSVLGGTQYF.

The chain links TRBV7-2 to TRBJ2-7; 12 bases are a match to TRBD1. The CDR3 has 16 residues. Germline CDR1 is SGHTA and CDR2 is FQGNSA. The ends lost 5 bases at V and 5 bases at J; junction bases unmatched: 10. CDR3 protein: CASSRPTGTGGDEQYF. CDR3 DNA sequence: TGTGCCAGCAGCCGACCAACCGGGACAGGGGGCGACGAGCAGTACTTC.

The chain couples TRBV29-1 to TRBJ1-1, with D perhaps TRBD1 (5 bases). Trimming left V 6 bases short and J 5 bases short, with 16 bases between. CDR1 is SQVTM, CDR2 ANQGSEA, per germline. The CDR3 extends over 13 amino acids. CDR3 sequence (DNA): TGCAGCGTCAGCGGGACGGGAACGACTGAAGCTTTCTTT. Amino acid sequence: CSVSGTGTTEAFF.

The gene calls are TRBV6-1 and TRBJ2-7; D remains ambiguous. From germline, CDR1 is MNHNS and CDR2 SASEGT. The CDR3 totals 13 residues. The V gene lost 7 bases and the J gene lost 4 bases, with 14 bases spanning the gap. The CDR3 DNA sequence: TGTGCCAGCACTCGTGGCATTTCGTACGAGCAGTACTTC. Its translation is CASTRGISYEQYF.

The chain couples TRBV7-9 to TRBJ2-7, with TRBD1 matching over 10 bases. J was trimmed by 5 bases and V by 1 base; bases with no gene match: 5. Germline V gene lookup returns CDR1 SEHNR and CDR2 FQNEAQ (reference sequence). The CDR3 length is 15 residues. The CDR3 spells CASSLGQGAVNEQYF. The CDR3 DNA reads TGTGCCAGCAGCTTAGGACAGGGGGCTGTGAACGAGCAGTACTTC. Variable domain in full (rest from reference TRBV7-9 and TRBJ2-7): DTGVSQNPRHKITKRGQNVTFRCDPISEHNRLYWYRQTLGQGPEFLTYFQNEAQLEKSRLLSDRFSAERPKGSFSTLEIQRTEQGDSAMYLCASSLGQGAVNEQYFGPGTRLTVT.

The CDR3 here is CSVPLAGHNEQFF. Written as DNA, the CDR3 is TGCAGCGTCCCCTTAGCGGGTCACAATGAGCAGTTCTTC. V gene TRBV29-1 combines with J gene TRBJ2-1; 7 bases are a match to TRBD2. This CDR3 is built from 13 residues. Germline CDR1 reads SQVTM; CDR2 reads ANQGSEA. The V and J ends lost 6 bases and 5 bases, in that order; junction bases with no gene match: 7.

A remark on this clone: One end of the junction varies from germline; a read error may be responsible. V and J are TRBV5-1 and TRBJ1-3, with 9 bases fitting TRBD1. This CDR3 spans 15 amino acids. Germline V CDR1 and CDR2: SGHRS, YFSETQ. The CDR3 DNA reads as TGCGCCAGCAGCCATGGGGACAGGGAGGGAAACATCATATATTTT. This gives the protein CASSHGDREGNIIYF.

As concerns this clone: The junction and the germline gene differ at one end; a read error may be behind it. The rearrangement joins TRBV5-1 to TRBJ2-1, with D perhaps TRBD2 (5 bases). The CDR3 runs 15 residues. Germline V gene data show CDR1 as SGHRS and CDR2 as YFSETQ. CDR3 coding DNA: TGCGCCAGCAGCTTGGAAGCTAGCAGCTACAATGCGCAGTTCTTC. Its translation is CASSLEASSYNAQFF.

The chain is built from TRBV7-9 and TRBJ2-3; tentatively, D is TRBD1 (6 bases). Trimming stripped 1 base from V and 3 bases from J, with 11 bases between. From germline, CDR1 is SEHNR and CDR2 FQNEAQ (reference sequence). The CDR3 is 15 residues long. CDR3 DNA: TGTGCCAGCAGCTTAGGAGGGGGACCAACAGATACGCAGTATTTT. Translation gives CASSLGGGPTDTQYF.

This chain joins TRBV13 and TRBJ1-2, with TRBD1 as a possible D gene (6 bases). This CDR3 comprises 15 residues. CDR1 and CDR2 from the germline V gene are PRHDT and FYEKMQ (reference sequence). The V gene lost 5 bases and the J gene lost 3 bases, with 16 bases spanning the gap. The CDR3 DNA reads TGTGCCAGCAGCATCGGCGGGGGGCAGTACTATGGCTACACCTTC. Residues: CASSIGGGQYYGYTF.

For the CDR3, the DNA is TGTGCCAGTAGTATCATCGACAGGGCCCATCAGCCCCAGCATTTT. Protein sequence: CASSIIDRAHQPQHF. V usage is TRBV19 and J usage is TRBJ1-5, with 7 bases identical to TRBD1. CDR1 is LNHDA, CDR2 SQIVND, per germline (reference sequence). The V segment lost 3 bases and the J segment 5 bases; nucleotides outside the gene matches: 7. The CDR3 totals 15 residues.

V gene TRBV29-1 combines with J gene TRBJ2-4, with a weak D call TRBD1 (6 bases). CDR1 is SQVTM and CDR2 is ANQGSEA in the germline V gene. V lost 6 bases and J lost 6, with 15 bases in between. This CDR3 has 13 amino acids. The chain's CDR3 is CSVLVVGANIQYF. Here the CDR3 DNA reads TGCAGCGTCTTAGTAGTGGGGGCAAACATTCAGTACTTC.